This T cell receptor (beta chain) was captured in a study of CD8 T cells in ankylosing spondylitis. General study points: Both synovial fluid and blood in reactive arthritis had previously been reported to carry some motif variants.

Germline values: CDR1 DFQATT, CDR2 SNEGSKA (reference sequence). CDR3 length: 13 residues. V was pared by 6 bases and J by 4 bases, with 9 bases of the junction left unmatched. This clonotype has ten or more counts. Its antigen is not known. MiXCR, run by TCRdb on the 5' RACE reads, gives a single entry per CDR3 protein. The sample lists about 400,000 distinct CDR3 sequences; 20% to 25% were seen once. Sequencing input: blood, either unsorted or a sorted T cell fraction (not recorded which). The chain joins TRBV20-1 to TRBJ2-7, with 7 bases matching TRBD1. The receptor was derived from a male donor with ankylosing spondylitis or in good health (not recorded which). Here the CDR3 DNA reads TGCAGTGCCCGACAGGGTGAACCATACGAGCAGTACTTC. It encodes CSARQGEPYEQYF.